The present T cell receptor beta chain was sequenced within a study of T cells in Graves' hyperthyroidism and ophthalmopathy. Looking at the study overall: The authors collected peripheral blood at initial diagnosis, before any treatment.

TCR beta CDR3 region amplification was performed from RNA transcripts. The HTBI primer set drove a first-round RT-PCR of the TCR CDR3. MiXCR, run by TCRdb on the multiplex PCR reads, gives a single entry per CDR3 protein. Found here are hundreds of thousands of distinct CDR3 sequences, approximately 20% of them singletons; the top ten hold about 50%. Not enrolled were patients with uncontrolled infection, other autoimmune disease, pregnancy or lactation. Isolation of PBMCs was performed on 8 to 10 ml fresh peripheral blood. Study results and caveats: Most clonotypes expanded in thyroid above 0.001 were likewise present in blood.

This clonotype came up a few times. Its matching antigen is unknown. The CDR3 consists of 16 residues. Trimming cost V 1 base and J 6 bases, with 16 bases left between them. Germline V gives CDR1 LGHDT, CDR2 YNNKEL (reference sequence). The source of this sequence is a man in his forties with Graves' ophthalmopathy. The sequenced sample consisted of blood. The genes are TRBV3-1 and TRBJ1-5, with D tentatively TRBD1 (6 bases). The DNA of the CDR3 is TGTGCCAGCAGCCAAGGCGCAGGGGTCGTGAGTCAGCCCCAGCATTTT. Residues: CASSQGAGVVSQPQHF.